This is a list of T cell receptor beta chains from one sample in a study of T cell responses to AZD1222 COVID-19 vaccine. TCRdb's copy holds only in-frame clones and misses some; the assay was immunoSEQ multiplex PCR. Here the sample spans under 140,000 clones, roughly 92% being singletons. The sequencing used peripheral blood, collected on day 0 of AZD1222 vaccination. These TCRs come from an adult in good health. Each CDR3 is given with its conserved first and last residue. A D gene is named only where the DNA matches it firmly. Rows give clone size only sometimes, using once, few, many, or a class for an expanded clone.

J | V | size | D | CDR3 | DNA
TRBJ1-2 | TRBV12-3/TRBV12-4 | . | TRBD1 | CASSLGQMGGYTF | TGTGCCAGCAGCCTGGGACAGATGGGGGGCTACACCTTC
TRBJ2-1 | TRBV7-3 | once | TRBD1 | CASSGSEDRENYNEQFF | TGTGCCAGCAGCGGATCCGAGGACAGGGAGAACTACAATGAGCAGTTCTTC
TRBJ1-5 | TRBV19 | few | . | CASSWRDTDQPQHF | TGTGCCAGTAGTTGGCGGGACACCGATCAGCCCCAGCATTTT
TRBJ1-5 | TRBV29-1 | . | . | CSVEVDRNQPQHF | TGCAGCGTTGAGGTAGACAGGAATCAGCCCCAGCATTTT
TRBJ1-1 | TRBV18 | . | TRBD1 | CASSEQGPVAEAFF | TGTGCCAGCTCAGAACAGGGGCCAGTGGCTGAAGCTTTCTTT
TRBJ2-6 | TRBV5-6 | . | . | CASSLRGSGANVLTF | TGTGCCAGCAGCTTGAGGGGCTCTGGGGCCAACGTCCTGACTTTC
TRBJ2-7 | TRBV2 | . | TRBD2 | CASSKQAGGQYF | TGTGCCAGCTCCAAACAGGCGGGGGGGCAGTACTTC
TRBJ1-6 | TRBV7-2 | . | TRBD1 | CASSLQTGKNSPLHF | TGTGCCAGCAGCTTGCAGACAGGGAAGAATTCACCCCTCCACTTT
TRBJ2-6 | TRBV6-4 | . | . | CASSDEAPSGANVLTF | TGTGCCAGCAGTGACGAAGCCCCCTCTGGGGCCAACGTCCTGACTTTC
TRBJ1-1 | TRBV7-2 | . | . | CASSLIGGSMNTEAFF | TGTGCCAGCAGCTTAATTGGGGGCAGCATGAACACTGAAGCTTTCTTT
TRBJ2-2 | TRBV30 | . | TRBD2 | CAWSRLAGDTGELFF | TGTGCCTGGAGCCGACTAGCGGGTGACACCGGGGAGCTGTTTTTT
TRBJ1-3 | TRBV30 | . | . | CAWSVERSGNTIYF | TGTGCCTGGAGTGTAGAGAGGTCTGGAAACACCATATATTTT
TRBJ1-5 | TRBV19 | . | TRBD1 | CASSIRDSSQPQHF | TGTGCCAGTAGTATCCGGGACAGTTCTCAGCCCCAGCATTTT
TRBJ1-1 | TRBV2 | . | . | CASSEDHLGLRAFF | TGTGCCAGCAGTGAAGATCACTTAGGACTCCGAGCTTTCTTT
TRBJ1-2 | TRBV6-1 | once | TRBD1 | CASSESGGGYTF | TGTGCCAGCAGTGAATCAGGGGGCGGCTACACCTTC
TRBJ2-2 | TRBV13 | . | . | CASSLRRELFF | TGTGCCAGCAGCTTACGCCGGGAGCTGTTTTTT
TRBJ2-2 | TRBV24-1 | . | . | CATSDPRVSTGELFF | TGTGCCACCAGTGATCCCAGGGTCTCCACCGGGGAGCTGTTTTTT
TRBJ2-7 | TRBV23-1 | . | . | CASSQPRIYEQYF | TGCGCCAGCAGTCAACCCAGGATCTACGAGCAGTACTTC
TRBJ1-4 | TRBV21-1 | . | . | CASSTLHESPAKLFF | TGTGCCAGCAGCACCCTACACGAATCGCCTGCAAAACTGTTTTTT
TRBJ1-3 | TRBV2 | . | . | CASRGRGDIGNTIYF | TGTGCCAGCCGAGGAAGGGGGGACATTGGAAACACCATATATTTT
TRBJ1-3 | TRBV30 | once | . | CAWGAGNTIYF | TGTGCCTGGGGAGCTGGAAACACCATATATTTT
TRBJ2-2 | TRBV27 | . | . | CASSLTMGGPTTGELFF | TGTGCCAGCAGTCTTACTATGGGGGGCCCTACTACCGGGGAGCTGTTTTTT
TRBJ2-7 | TRBV7-9 | . | . | CASSLAGDTYEQYF | TGTGCCAGCAGCTTAGCGGGGGACACCTACGAGCAGTACTTC
TRBJ1-6 | TRBV5-1 | many | TRBD1 | CASSTRDRANSPLHF | TGCGCCAGCAGCACCCGGGACAGGGCTAATTCACCCCTCCACTTT
TRBJ2-1 | TRBV28 | . | . | CASSLWEDPTRVYNEQFF | TGTGCCAGCAGTTTATGGGAGGATCCCACTAGGGTCTACAATGAGCAGTTCTTC
TRBJ2-3 | TRBV6-5 | . | . | CASSYFGTYTDTQYF | TGTGCCAGCAGTTACTTCGGGACTTACACAGATACGCAGTATTTT
TRBJ2-7 | TRBV7-9 | once | . | CASSSTYEQYF | TGTGCCAGCAGCTCTACCTACGAGCAGTACTTC
TRBJ1-5 | TRBV4-1 | . | . | CASSQRVTDRNQPQHF | TGCGCCAGCAGCCAGCGGGTTACGGATCGCAATCAGCCCCAGCATTTT
TRBJ2-1 | TRBV7-9 | once | TRBD1 | CASSPPGQGYNEQFF | TGTGCCAGCAGCCCTCCGGGACAGGGGTACAATGAGCAGTTCTTC
TRBJ2-2 | TRBV7-9 | . | . | CASSPIRGDLEELFF | TGTGCCAGCAGCCCCATCAGGGGAGATCTTGAGGAGCTGTTTTTT
TRBJ1-2 | TRBV4-1 | . | . | CASSQDLGTYGYTF | TGCGCCAGCAGCCAAGATCTAGGGACCTATGGCTACACCTTC
TRBJ1-1 | TRBV10-2 | . | . | CASSEPRMNTEAFF | TGCGCCAGCAGTGAGCCTCGGATGAACACTGAAGCTTTCTTT
TRBJ1-2 | TRBV7-9 | . | . | CASSFGGRTNYGYTF | TGTGCCAGCAGCTTCGGGGGCCGTACTAACTATGGCTACACCTTC
TRBJ1-5 | TRBV19 | . | . | CASSGGSNQPQHF | TGTGCCAGTAGTGGGGGAAGCAATCAGCCCCAGCATTTT
TRBJ1-6 | TRBV6-5 | . | . | CASSTGTPNSPLHF | TGTGCCAGCAGCACCGGGACCCCTAATTCACCCCTCCACTTT
TRBJ2-7 | TRBV20-1 | . | . | CSASRAYEQYF | TGCAGTGCTAGTCGGGCCTACGAGCAGTACTTC
TRBJ1-2 | TRBV7-3 | . | . | CASRPRQKVPELPVNYGYTF | TGTGCCAGCAGACCCAGACAGAAAGTACCCGAACTTCCTGTAAACTATGGCTACACCTTC
TRBJ1-1 | TRBV3-1/TRBV3-2 | once | . | CASSRTDTEAFF | TGTGCCAGCAGCCGGACGGATACTGAAGCTTTCTTT
TRBJ1-2 | TRBV5-1 | . | . | CASSSSGGTYGYTF | TGCGCCAGCAGCTCAAGCGGGGGAACCTATGGCTACACCTTC
TRBJ2-1 | TRBV19 | . | . | CASSPLGGYEQFF | TGTGCCAGTAGTCCCCTAGGGGGGTATGAGCAGTTCTTC